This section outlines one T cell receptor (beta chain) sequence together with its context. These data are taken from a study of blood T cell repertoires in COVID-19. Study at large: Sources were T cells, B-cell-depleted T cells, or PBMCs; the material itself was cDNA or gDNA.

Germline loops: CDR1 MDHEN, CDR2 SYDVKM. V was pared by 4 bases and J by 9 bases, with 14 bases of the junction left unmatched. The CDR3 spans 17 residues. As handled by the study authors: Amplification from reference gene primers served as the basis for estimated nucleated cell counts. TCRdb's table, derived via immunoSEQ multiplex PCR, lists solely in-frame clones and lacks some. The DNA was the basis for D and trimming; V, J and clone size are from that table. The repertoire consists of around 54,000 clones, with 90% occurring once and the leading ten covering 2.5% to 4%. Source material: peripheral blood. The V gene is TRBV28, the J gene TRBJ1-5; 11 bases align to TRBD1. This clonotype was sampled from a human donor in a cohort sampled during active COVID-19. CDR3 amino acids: CASSSSRDRGVMGPQHF. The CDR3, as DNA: TGTGCCAGCAGTTCATCCCGGGACAGGGGGGTCATGGGGCCCCAGCATTTT.